This is a list of T cell receptor beta chains from one sample in a study of control samples from healthy donors and cancer patients. Profiling relied on immunoSEQ multiplex PCR, and the TCRdb table lists in-frame clones only, not all of them. The sample carries tens of thousands of clones, around nine tenths recorded once. The sequencing input was PBMCs. Source of these receptors: a woman between 50 and 59 years old with colorectal cancer. The CDR3 runs from the conserved cysteine through the conserved F or W. The order of the fields is clone size, V gene, J gene, D gene, CDR3 DNA, CDR3 protein. The D gene is left open where the match is weak. Clone size is stated in some rows and not others, as once, few, many or a class when expanded.

NA,TRBV27,TRBJ2-1,TRBD2,TGTGCCAGCAGTTTGGGACTAGCGGGACTCCTTAGGGGTGAGCAGTTCTTC,CASSLGLAGLLRGEQFF
NA,TRBV4-3,TRBJ2-3,TRBD2,TGCGCCAGCAGCCACGGGACTAGCGGGGGTTCTAGCACAGATACGCAGTATTTT,CASSHGTSGGSSTDTQYF
once,TRBV18,TRBJ1-4,NA,TGTGCCAGCTCACCATGGGCAGGTTATGAAAAACTGTTTTTT,CASSPWAGYEKLFF
NA,TRBV4-1,TRBJ2-2,NA,TGCGCCAGCAGCCAAGTTGATACGACCGGGGAGCTGTTTTTT,CASSQVDTTGELFF
NA,TRBV27,TRBJ1-2,NA,TGTGCCAGCAGTTTAACTCTTGGAGGGACGACCGTATATGGCTACACCTTC,CASSLTLGGTTVYGYTF
NA,TRBV5-1,TRBJ2-1,NA,TGCGCCAGCAGCCTTCAGCGGGAGCAGTTCTTC,CASSLQREQFF
NA,TRBV27,TRBJ1-3,NA,TGTGCCAGCAGTCCGCTGGGGTATGGAAACACCATATATTTT,CASSPLGYGNTIYF
NA,TRBV4-3,TRBJ1-6,NA,TGCGCCAGCAGCCCGGGACTGAATAATTCACCCCTCCACTTT,CASSPGLNNSPLHF
NA,TRBV4-3,TRBJ1-2,TRBD1,TGCGCCAGCAGCCTTCGGGACAGCTTAAACTATGGCTACACCTTC,CASSLRDSLNYGYTF
NA,TRBV5-4,TRBJ1-1,NA,TGTGCCAGCAGCCTCGCGGGATACACTGAAGCTTTCTTT,CASSLAGYTEAFF
NA,TRBV6-5,TRBJ1-4,NA,TGTGCCAGCAGAGTAAGAATCCTTACTAATGAAAAACTGTTTTTT,CASRVRILTNEKLFF
NA,TRBV5-1,TRBJ2-2,NA,TGCGCCAGCAGCTTGGTGTCAGGTTTTGGCACCGGGGAGCTGTTTTTT,CASSLVSGFGTGELFF
NA,TRBV28,TRBJ2-3,NA,TGTGCCAGCAGTTTAAGGCAGGGCAGGGGAGATACGCAGTATTTT,CASSLRQGRGDTQYF
once,TRBV7-9,TRBJ1-6,NA,TGTGCCAGCAGCCGATCTGAGGACGGAAATTCACCCCTCCACTTT,CASSRSEDGNSPLHF
NA,TRBV4-3,TRBJ1-6,NA,TGCGCCAGCAGCCAAGATCAACTGTATAATTCACCCCTCCACTTT,CASSQDQLYNSPLHF
NA,TRBV2,TRBJ2-5,TRBD2,TGTGCCAGCAGTCAGACTAGCGGGGGGGCGTATCAAGAGACCCAGTACTTC,CASSQTSGGAYQETQYF
NA,TRBV6-5,TRBJ1-5,NA,TGTGCCAGCAGTCGGGACGGAGACAATCAGCCCCAGCATTTT,CASSRDGDNQPQHF
NA,TRBV6-2/TRBV6-3,TRBJ2-2,NA,TGTGCCAGCAGTTACTCGGAAACCGGGGAGCTGTTTTTT,CASSYSETGELFF
NA,TRBV15,TRBJ1-6,NA,TGTGCCACCAGCAGAGTCGGGACATCTCACTATAAAGATTCACCCCTCCACTTT,CATSRVGTSHYKDSPLHF
once,TRBV30,TRBJ1-5,NA,TGTGCCTGGGGCCTTCTGTATTCGGGTCAGCCCCAGCATTTT,CAWGLLYSGQPQHF
NA,TRBV7-2,TRBJ1-1,TRBD1,TGTGCCAGCAGCTTAGCGAGGGGGAGCGGACAGGGGAGAACTGAAGCTTTCTTT,CASSLARGSGQGRTEAFF
NA,TRBV7-8,TRBJ2-5,NA,TGTGCCAGCAGCTTAGATCAGGGGATCCAAGGGGAGACCCAGTACTTC,CASSLDQGIQGETQYF
NA,TRBV24-1,TRBJ2-2,NA,TGTGCCACCAGTGATTTTGACACCAACACCGGGGAGCTGTTTTTT,CATSDFDTNTGELFF
NA,TRBV7-8,TRBJ2-3,NA,TGTGCCGGCCGACGGGGTAGCACAGATACGCAGTATTTT,CAGRRGSTDTQYF
NA,TRBV20-1,TRBJ2-5,TRBD2,TGCAGTGCTAGTAAGGCTAGCGGGGGGCCCCAAGAGACCCAGTACTTC,CSASKASGGPQETQYF
once,TRBV5-6,TRBJ1-6,TRBD1,TGTGCCAGCAGCCTCCCGACAGGGTTTGATTCACCCCTCCACTTT,CASSLPTGFDSPLHF
once,TRBV25-1,TRBJ2-1,NA,TGTGCCAGCAGTGGAGATAGGGGGGACAATGAGCAGTTCTTC,CASSGDRGDNEQFF
NA,TRBV5-6,TRBJ1-4,NA,TGTGCCAGCAGCCCCGGGACACCAAATGAAAAACTGTTTTTT,CASSPGTPNEKLFF
NA,TRBV2,TRBJ1-5,NA,TGTGCCAGCAGTCGAGAGGGCAATCAGCCCCAGCATTTT,CASSREGNQPQHF
NA,TRBV5-1,TRBJ2-1,TRBD1,TGCGCCAGCAGCGGGGACAGCTACAATGAGCAGTTCTTC,CASSGDSYNEQFF
NA,TRBV6-2/TRBV6-3,TRBJ2-3,TRBD1,TGTGCCAGCAGTTACTCGAGGCGGACAGGGGAAATCTATACGCAGTATTTT,CASSYSRRTGEIYTQYF
NA,TRBV9,TRBJ1-1,NA,TGTGCCAGCAGCCACGACAGGAACACTGAAGCTTTCTTT,CASSHDRNTEAFF
NA,TRBV6-2/TRBV6-3,TRBJ2-2,TRBD1,TGTGCCAGCAGCGCCCCTACCGGGACAGCGAACACCGGGGAGCTGTTTTTT,CASSAPTGTANTGELFF
NA,TRBV5-6,TRBJ1-4,NA,TGTGCCAGCAGCTGGAGCAGGGTTTCTAATGAAAAACTGTTTTTT,CASSWSRVSNEKLFF
NA,TRBV12-3/TRBV12-4,TRBJ1-1,NA,TGTGCCAGCAGTTTACAGGCCAACACTGAAGCTTTCTTT,CASSLQANTEAFF
NA,TRBV2,TRBJ1-5,NA,TGTGCCAGCAGTGAAGCGGGGGGACGTAATCAGCCCCAGCATTTT,CASSEAGGRNQPQHF
NA,TRBV10-3,TRBJ2-1,NA,TGTGCCATCAGTTTTAAGGGGGACAATGAGCAGTTCTTC,CAISFKGDNEQFF
NA,TRBV29-1,TRBJ1-1,NA,TGCAGCGTTGAATCCGAGGAGGTCGCCCACACTGAAGCTTTCTTT,CSVESEEVAHTEAFF
NA,TRBV6-2/TRBV6-3,TRBJ1-5,NA,TGTGCCAGCAGCCTTGACAGCCTAAGCAATCAGCCCCAGCATTTT,CASSLDSLSNQPQHF
NA,TRBV4-3,TRBJ1-2,NA,TGCGCCAGCAGTCAAGGGGTGTCCGACTATGGCTACACCTTC,CASSQGVSDYGYTF
NA,TRBV14,TRBJ1-1,NA,TGTGCCAGCAGCACCCGGGGGGCGGGGAGAGCTTTCTTT,CASSTRGAGRAFF
once,TRBV6-2/TRBV6-3,TRBJ2-1,TRBD1,TGTGCCAGCAGTAAGGGACAGGTATACAATGAGCAGTTCTTC,CASSKGQVYNEQFF
NA,TRBV2,TRBJ1-5,NA,TGTGCCAGCGGAGGGTATAGCAATCAGCCCCAGCATTTT,CASGGYSNQPQHF
NA,TRBV5-1,TRBJ1-1,TRBD1,TGCGCCAGCAGCCCGGGGACAGGGATGGAACAGACTGAAGCTTTCTTT,CASSPGTGMEQTEAFF
NA,TRBV2,TRBJ2-6,NA,TGTGCCAGCAGTGAAAGTACTAGGGGGGCCAACGTCCTGACTTTC,CASSESTRGANVLTF
NA,TRBV19,TRBJ2-4,NA,TGTGCCAGTAGAGATGTTCTAGCCAAAAACATTCAGTACTTC,CASRDVLAKNIQYF
NA,TRBV12-3/TRBV12-4,TRBJ1-2,NA,TGTGCCAGCAGACTATATTCCTCTAGTCCTATCTTC,CASRLYSSSPIF
NA,TRBV9,TRBJ1-2,NA,TGTGCCAGCAGCGTAGATGGGTTCTATGGCTACACCTTC,CASSVDGFYGYTF
NA,TRBV3-1/TRBV3-2,TRBJ2-1,NA,TGTGCCAGCAGCCAAGGTCCCGGACAGTACAATGAGCAGTTCTTC,CASSQGPGQYNEQFF
NA,TRBV7-2,TRBJ1-4,NA,TGTGCCAGCAGCTTTAACAGGAATGAAAAACTGTTTTTT,CASSFNRNEKLFF
once,TRBV7-2,TRBJ2-5,NA,TGTGCCAGCAGCGACCGGCCTGGGATATTAGAGACCCAGTACTTC,CASSDRPGILETQYF
many,TRBV6-2/TRBV6-3,TRBJ1-2,NA,TGTGCCAGCAGTTACGGTGCAGTTTCCTACTATGGCTACACCTTC,CASSYGAVSYYGYTF
NA,TRBV18,TRBJ1-1,NA,TGTGCCAGCTCAGAAGCTACGGGGTTCACTGAAGCTTTCTTT,CASSEATGFTEAFF
NA,TRBV30,TRBJ2-3,TRBD2,TGTGCCTGGAGTCCGATCCCTCGCGGGGGGGGCACAGATACGCAGTATTTT,CAWSPIPRGGGTDTQYF
NA,TRBV4-1,TRBJ1-2,NA,TGCGCCAGCAGCCAGTCGACCGGGGCAGGGTCCGGCTACACCTTC,CASSQSTGAGSGYTF